This TCR beta chain appears in the sequencing data of a study of memory CD4+ T cells and cytomegalovirus serostatus. In the study overall: Donors were healthy Belgian adults, under ten CMV seropositive and 20 to 30 seronegative. Whole-study findings and limits: 67 of 164 known CMV-associated TCRbeta sequences appeared in CD4+ memory. The CMV-associated TCR signature appears largely within the CD4+ memory repertoire. Repertoires predicted CMV serostatus with median bootstrapped AUC of 0.95.

About this clone itself: No antigen is known for it.

The V gene's germline CDR1 is MGHRA and CDR2 YSYEKL. The CDR3 has 17 residues. The V end was cut by 2 bases, the J end by 4 bases, with 19 bases between. The sort gate was single viable CD3+CD4+CD8-CD45RO+ cells for memory CD4+ T cells. Some clones are missing from TCRdb's copy, which holds only in-frame ones; the method was immunoSEQ multiplex PCR. This sample has roughly 84,000 clones, with approximately 80% found just once. The source of this sequence is an adult in good health and CMV-seronegative. The chain links TRBV4-1 to TRBJ2-3, with D maybe TRBD1 (7 bases). Sequenced input: memory CD4+ T cells from blood. The DNA for the CDR3 is TGCGCCAGCAGCCAACTCAGGGGGGACCTTGGGCCAGATACGCAGTATTTT. Translating it yields CASSQLRGDLGPDTQYF.